The clone carrying this TCR beta chain was picked up a small number of times. This sample includes further DNA sequences coding for the same CDR3. The record originates from a study of sequential checkpoint blockade in melanoma. Only in-frame clones appear in the TCRdb table, and some are missing; sequencing was by immunoSEQ multiplex PCR. In the table there are a few thousand clones, approximately 30% of which are singletons. Treatment denoted: randomized to nivolumab then ipilimumab (arm A) or the reverse (arm B). No patient had prior DNA-damaging chemotherapy. Germline CDR1 is SGHRS and CDR2 is YFSETQ. Deletions cut 0 bases from V and 2 bases from J, with 8 bases between. The length of the CDR3 is 15 residues.

The sequencing used tumor tissue (inferred from file names), collected from a patient given nivolumab and ipilimumab in sequence. V gene TRBV5-1 combines with J gene TRBJ1-4; no clear D gene. This clonotype was sampled from a human donor with melanoma. The DNA for the CDR3 is TGCGCCAGCAGCTTGGCCAGCAGCACTAATGAAAAACTGTTTTTT. Its translation: CASSLASSTNEKLFF.